Following are 25 T cell receptor beta chains from one sample sequenced in a study of T cell repertoires in cytomegalovirus infection. Via MiXCR, TCRdb re-called the reads, giving one row per CDR3 protein. The table lists around 260,000 distinct CDR3 sequences, around 9% of them singletons. The sample was PBMCs. The receptors were gathered from a human donor in good health (CMV status not recorded). Some clones in this sample may be carry-over from other donors' samples.

This clonotype was seen ten or more times. The gene calls are TRBV5-1 and TRBJ2-7, with D possibly TRBD1 on 5 matching bases. V dropped 0 bases and J dropped 5 bases, with 12 bases sitting between them. The germline V gene encodes CDR1 SGHRS and CDR2 YFSETQ. CDR3 length equals 14 residues. The CDR3 DNA is TGCGCCAGCAGCTTGGGAGACAGTCGGAACGAGCAGTACTTC. Translated: CASSLGDSRNEQYF. The full variable domain, rest sourced from reference TRBV5-1 and TRBJ2-7, is KAGVTQTPRYLIKTRGQQVTLSCSPISGHRSVSWYQQTPGQGLQFLFEYFSETQRNKGNFPGRFSGRQFSNSRSEMNVSTLELGDSALYLCASSLGDSRNEQYFGPGTRLTVT.

There are a few counts of this clonotype. One junction end disagrees with the germline gene, perhaps due to a read error. The CDR3 nucleotides read TGCAGTGTCTATTCCCGGGAGACTAGCGGTTGGGATAATTGGGACTTC. Protein product: CSVYSRETSGWDNWDF. The chain has TRBV20-1 and TRBJ2-5, with 9 bases fitting TRBD2. The CDR3 has 16 residues. CDR1 is DFQATT and CDR2 is SNEGSKA in the germline V gene (reference sequence).

In its sample, this clonotype was seen many times. The chain joins TRBV25-1 to TRBJ2-7; a weak D match, TRBD1 (6 bases). Between the trimmed V and J ends, which lost 6 bases and 0 bases, there was a span of 15 bases. This CDR3 is 15 amino acids long. Germline V gives CDR1 MGHDK, CDR2 SYGVNS. The CDR3 nucleotides read TGTGCCAGCAGCCCACGACAGGACCGCTCCTACGAGCAGTACTTC. As protein: CASSPRQDRSYEQYF.

In this sample, this clonotype turned up many times. The chain joins TRBV10-2 to TRBJ2-3, with 8 bases that match TRBD2. The V and J ends lost 11 bases and 5 bases, in that order; junction bases with no gene match: 12. CDR1 is WSHSY, CDR2 SAAADI, per germline. This CDR3 is 14 amino acids long. This chain's CDR3 is CASFGGGQGDTQYF. The CDR3 DNA reads TGCGCCTCCTTCGGGGGGGGCCAGGGAGATACGCAGTATTTT.

The chain has TRBV20-1 and TRBJ1-3, with TRBD1 matching over 9 bases. This CDR3 has 15 amino acids. Germline lookup yields CDR1 DFQATT and CDR2 SNEGSKA (reference sequence). V dropped 3 bases and J dropped 4; count of bases not matched to a gene: 7. Here the CDR3 reads CSASRGQGIGNTIYF. The CDR3 bases are TGCAGTGCTAGTAGAGGACAGGGGATAGGAAACACCATATATTTT.

In its sample, this clonotype was seen many times. The CDR3 DNA reads TGTGCCAGCAGCTTAGGTTTGGGCGGGGGGACTTACAATGAGCAGTTCTTC. Protein product: CASSLGLGGGTYNEQFF. This chain connects TRBV7-2 to TRBJ2-1, with 8 bases lining up with TRBD2. Germline V gene sequence: CDR1 SGHTA, CDR2 FQGNSA. The CDR3 has 17 amino acids. J lost 4 bases, V lost 1 base, and 9 bases had no gene match.

This clonotype came up many times. The rearrangement links TRBV4-1 to TRBJ2-7; D is ambiguous. The CDR3 is 13 residues long. Germline loops: CDR1 MGHRA, CDR2 YSYEKL. V shed 0 bases and J shed 5 bases, with 8 bases lying between them. The CDR3 bases are TGCGCCAGCAGCCAAGAGATAAACCACGAGCAGTACTTC. Translation: CASSQEINHEQYF.

This clonotype was seen repeatedly, ten times or more. The chain recombines TRBV7-2 with TRBJ2-2, with 10 bases aligning to TRBD2. With V trimmed by 1 base and J by 5 bases, 7 bases remained unmatched. There are 17 residues in the CDR3. The germline CDR1 and CDR2 sequences are SGHTA and FQGNSA. The CDR3 DNA sequence: TGTGCCAGCAGCTTAGGAAAAAGACTAGCGGGTACCGGGGAGCTGTTTTTT. Translation gives CASSLGKRLAGTGELFF.

This clonotype showed up just a few times. At one end the junction does not follow the germline gene, possibly because of a read error. The chain links TRBV14 to TRBJ2-1, with D possibly TRBD1 on 6 matching bases. The CDR3 loop spans 13 amino acids. From germline, CDR1 is SGHDN and CDR2 FVKESK. CDR3 nucleotide sequence: TGTGCCAGCAGCCAAGCGGGATTTACAGGGTTAGTCTTC. Amino acid sequence: CASSQAGFTGLVF.

This clonotype was seen repeatedly, ten times or more. This chain joins TRBV7-2 and TRBJ2-1; D gene uncertain. Germline V gives CDR1 SGHTA, CDR2 FQGNSA. V was clipped by 4 bases and J by 8 bases, with 21 bases between them. The CDR3 is 16 residues long. The CDR3 DNA is TGTGCCAGCAGCTCCTCCGGACGTGCCCCACCCCATGAGCAGTTCTTC. Amino acid sequence: CASSSSGRAPPHEQFF. The full variable domain, rest sourced from reference TRBV7-2 and TRBJ2-1, is GAGVSQSPSNKVTEKGKDVELRCDPISGHTALYWYRQSLGQGLEFLIYFQGNSAPDKSGLPSDRFSAERTGGSVSTLTIQRTQQEDSAVYLCASSSSGRAPPHEQFFGPGTRLTVL.

There are many counts of this clonotype. The chain combines TRBV11-2 with TRBJ2-1; 13 bases line up with TRBD2. V dropped 2 bases and J dropped 5; count of bases not matched to a gene: 9. Germline V gene sequence: CDR1 SGHAT, CDR2 FQNNGV. The CDR3 is 18 residues long. This CDR3 is CASSLLSLAGGGNNEQFF. DNA for the CDR3: TGTGCCAGCAGCTTATTATCACTAGCGGGAGGGGGGAACAATGAGCAGTTCTTC.

Ten or more counts support this clonotype. The chain couples TRBV2 to TRBJ2-5, with TRBD2 identical over 7 bases. Trimming removed 6 bases from V and 5 bases from J; junction bases left unmatched: 12. CDR1 and CDR2 (germline): SNHLY, FYNNEI. This CDR3 has 15 amino acids. CDR3 in amino acids: CASSPAGLVRETQYF. CDR3 DNA sequence: TGTGCCAGCAGCCCCGCCGGACTAGTCCGCGAGACCCAGTACTTC.

This clonotype was seen ten or more times. The chain is built from TRBV20-1 and TRBJ1-2, with D unclear. The germline V gene encodes CDR1 DFQATT and CDR2 SNEGSKA (reference sequence). V lost 6 bases and J 0 bases, leaving 11 bases between the germline ends. CDR3 length: 13 amino acids. The CDR3 spells CSAQGLANYGYTF. The CDR3 DNA reads as TGCAGTGCCCAAGGACTAGCTAACTATGGCTACACCTTC.

The chain has TRBV18 and TRBJ1-2, with TRBD1 identical over 7 bases. Germline V gene lookup returns CDR1 KGHSH and CDR2 LQKENI. Losses at the gene ends were 6 bases for V and 2 bases for J; bases not matched to a gene: 12. This CDR3 comprises 16 residues. CDR3 bases: TGTGCCAGCTCTCCTCAAAAACAGGGGACCAACTATGGCTACACCTTC. Its protein product is CASSPQKQGTNYGYTF.

The table lists this clonotype with many counts. This chain uses TRBV7-2 with TRBJ2-1; TRBD2 matches 8 bases. The CDR3 covers 15 residues. Germline V lookup: CDR1 SGHTA, CDR2 FQGNSA. The trim removed 6 bases at V and 3 bases at J, leaving 7 bases unmatched. CDR3 loop: CASSSKREFYNEQFF. The CDR3 coding sequence is TGTGCCAGCAGTAGTAAGCGGGAGTTCTACAATGAGCAGTTCTTC.

In regard to this clonotype: A much more abundant neighbour one base away suggests this may be a read error. The genes are TRBV19 and TRBJ2-3; 13 nucleotides match TRBD2. With 6 bases clipped from V and 2 bases from J, the junction kept 11 bases outside the gene matches. Per germline, CDR1 LNHDA and CDR2 SQIVND (reference sequence). The CDR3 consists of 18 residues. The CDR3 region is CASRPPLGLAGTTDTQYF. The CDR3 DNA reads TGTGCCAGTAGGCCCCCGCTGGGACTAGCGGGGACCACAGATACGCAGTATTTT.

Many counts were recorded for this clonotype. V gene TRBV7-2 combines with J gene TRBJ1-2; a weak D match, TRBD1 (5 bases). Germline-derived CDR1 and CDR2 are SGHTA and FQGNSA. The CDR3 has 15 amino acids. Trimming took off 0 bases at V and 8 bases at J, with 16 bases between the two ends. CDR3 region: CASSLAAGPYSGYTF. CDR3 DNA sequence: TGTGCCAGCAGCTTAGCAGCAGGGCCCTATAGCGGCTACACCTTC.

This clonotype was seen many times. This chain uses TRBV29-1 with TRBJ2-4, with TRBD2 matching 12 bases. Trimming took 6 bases from V and 9 from J; bases not matched to a gene: 6. There are 13 residues in the CDR3. Germline loops: CDR1 SQVTM, CDR2 ANQGSEA. The CDR3 here is CSVRLAGVVIQYF. The CDR3, as DNA: TGCAGCGTCCGACTAGCGGGAGTGGTCATTCAGTACTTC. The full variable domain, with the rest looked up from reference TRBV29-1 and TRBJ2-4, is SAVISQKPSRDICQRGTSLTIQCQVDSQVTMMFWYRQQPGQSLTLIATANQGSEATYESGFVIDKFPISRPNLTFSTLTVSNMSPEDSSIYLCSVRLAGVVIQYFGAGTRLSVL.

This clonotype has a handful of counts. This sequence joins TRBV24-1 and TRBJ1-6; 8 bases match TRBD1. V gave up 4 bases and J gave up 7 bases; unmatched junction bases: 8. This CDR3 comprises 16 residues. Looked up from germline, CDR1 is KGHDR and CDR2 is SFDVKD. CDR3 amino acids: CATSDEPGQENSPLHF. DNA of the CDR3: TGTGCCACCAGTGACGAGCCGGGACAGGAGAATTCACCCCTCCACTTT.

This clonotype showed up many times. The rearrangement links TRBV7-2 to TRBJ2-1; D is possibly TRBD1 (6 bases). The germline gives CDR1 SGHTA, CDR2 FQGNSA. Trimming took off 1 base at V and 7 bases at J, with 17 bases between the two ends. CDR3 size: 16 residues. The CDR3 bases are TGTGCCAGCAGCTTAGAGGTCAGGGGCCCGAATAATGAGCAGTTCTTC. Residues: CASSLEVRGPNNEQFF.

This clonotype showed up just a few times. This chain connects TRBV5-1 to TRBJ2-7, with D perhaps matching TRBD1 (6 bases). V lost 1 base and J 4 bases, leaving 15 bases between the germline ends. The CDR3 covers 15 residues. Germline loops: CDR1 SGHRS, CDR2 YFSETQ. CDR3 residues: CASSLSGAELYEQYF. The CDR3 DNA sequence: TGCGCCAGCAGCTTGTCAGGGGCCGAATTATACGAGCAGTACTTC.

This clonotype was observed a handful of times. One end of the junction does not line up with germline, which may come from a read error. The chain carries TRBV5-5 and TRBJ1-2, with D possibly being TRBD1 (6 bases). The V gene's germline CDR1 is SGHKS and CDR2 YYEKEE (reference sequence). The CDR3 is 12 amino acids. In nucleotides, the CDR3 is TGTGCCAGCAGCTCGATGGAGGGGGACGGTTCCTTC. Translation gives CASSSMEGDGSF.

This clonotype showed up just a few times. The CDR3 bases are TGTGCCAGCAGTTTAGCGGGCCAGCCTGCCGGCTATGGCTACACCTTC. The encoded protein is CASSLAGQPAGYGYTF. The rearrangement links TRBV12-3 or TRBV12-4 to TRBJ1-2; D unclear. The germline V and J ends were trimmed by 0 bases and 4 bases, with 15 bases remaining between them. This CDR3 is 16 amino acids long.

The CDR3 loop reads CANPGLAGVNTGELFF. The CDR3 DNA follows: TGTGCCAACCCGGGACTAGCGGGGGTGAACACCGGGGAGCTGTTTTTT. The gene calls are TRBV7-2 and TRBJ2-2; 14 bases map to TRBD2. This CDR3 spans 16 amino acids. Looked up from germline, CDR1 is SGHTA and CDR2 is FQGNSA. Trimming at V came to 10 bases and at J to 1 base, leaving 5 bases not matched to a gene.

This clonotype was detected ten times or more. This chain connects TRBV7-2 to TRBJ2-3; D remains unclear. CDR1 SGHTA and CDR2 FQGNSA come from the germline V gene. The CDR3 consists of 15 residues. V was clipped by 1 base and J by 1 base, with 9 bases between them. The CDR3 is CASSLESYGTDTQYF. The DNA for the CDR3 is TGTGCCAGCAGCTTAGAATCCTACGGCACAGATACGCAGTATTTT.